This T cell receptor beta chain was identified during a study of shared clonotypes between healthy human individuals. The V and J ends lost 1 base and 0 bases respectively, with 10 bases between them. This CDR3 comprises 16 residues. From germline, CDR1 is SEHNR and CDR2 FQNEAQ (reference sequence). The protocol was immunoSEQ multiplex PCR, while the TCRdb copy is restricted to in-frame clones and leaves out a portion. The data show 950,000 to 1,300,000 clones, with around 76% seen just once and about 1.4% held by the top ten. The receptor's source is a man aged 18-30 years in good health. This rearrangement joins TRBV7-9 to TRBJ2-1; D may correspond to TRBD1 or TRBD2 (5 bases each). Source material: memory CD4+ T cells sorted from blood. Noted subset: CD45RA-negative fraction. In DNA, the CDR3 is TGTGCCAGCAGCTTAGGAGCAGGGACCTCCTACAATGAGCAGTTCTTC. Its protein product is CASSLGAGTSYNEQFF.